There are many counts of the clone carrying this T cell receptor (beta chain). The antigen is not known. The data stem from a study of HIV-infected children after antiretroviral therapy interruption. The TCR library was built from RNA with a 3' RACE protocol and unique molecular identifiers. TCRdb analysed the 3' RACE reads with MiXCR anew, one entry per CDR3 protein. The sample lists about 89,000 distinct CDR3 sequences, approximately 6.9% occurring once. The sample's treatment: PENTA 11 planned treatment interruption arm or continuous ART arm. Samples needed at least 5 million viable cryopreserved PBMCs. Sorting from thawed PBMCs isolated naive CD4+ CD45RA+ CD45RO- T cells. This CDR3 contains 18 residues. Trimming removed 2 bases at V and 2 bases at J, with 19 bases between. Germline-derived CDR1 and CDR2 are LNHNV and YYDKDF (reference sequence). Findings of the study overall: After treatment interruption started, naive CD4+ CDR3 overlap across time points dropped. Some non-naive CD45RA+ T cells might be present among sorted naive cells.

This specimen consisted of CD45RA+ CD4+ T cells from PBMCs, pooled from several time points, obtained from a donor given antiretroviral therapy, either interrupted or continuous. Subset of the sample: naive CD4+ CD45RA+ CD45RO- T cells. This sequence joins TRBV15 and TRBJ1-5, with D unclear. This TCR was recovered from a pool of human donors with HIV. The CDR3 coding sequence is TGTGCCACCAGCAGACCACTCGACCCAGCTCGAGGCAATCAGCCCCAGCATTTT. Protein: CATSRPLDPARGNQPQHF.